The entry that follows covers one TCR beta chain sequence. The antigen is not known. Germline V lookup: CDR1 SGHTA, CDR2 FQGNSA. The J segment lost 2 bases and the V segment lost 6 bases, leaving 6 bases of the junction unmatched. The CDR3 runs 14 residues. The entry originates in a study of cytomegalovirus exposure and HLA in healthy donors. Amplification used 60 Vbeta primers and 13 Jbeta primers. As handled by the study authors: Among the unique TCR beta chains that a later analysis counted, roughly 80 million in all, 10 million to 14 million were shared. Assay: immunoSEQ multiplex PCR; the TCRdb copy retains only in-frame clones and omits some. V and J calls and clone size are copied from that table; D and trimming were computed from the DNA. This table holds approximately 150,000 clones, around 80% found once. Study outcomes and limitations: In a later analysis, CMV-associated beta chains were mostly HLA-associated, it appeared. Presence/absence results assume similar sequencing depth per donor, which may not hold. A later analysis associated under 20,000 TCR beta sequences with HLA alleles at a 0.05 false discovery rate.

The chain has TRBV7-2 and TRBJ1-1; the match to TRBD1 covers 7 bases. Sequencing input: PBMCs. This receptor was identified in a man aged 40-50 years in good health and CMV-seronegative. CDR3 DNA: TGTGCCAGCAGTCAAGGGACAGCTAACACTGAAGCTTTCTTT. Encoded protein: CASSQGTANTEAFF.